This T cell receptor (beta chain) was recorded in a study of blood T cell repertoires in COVID-19. Study-wide background: The cDNA or gDNA used as material had been derived from T cells, B-cell-depleted T cells, or PBMCs.

Study processing details: Reference gene primer amplification gave nucleated cell count estimates. Clones were sequenced by immunoSEQ multiplex PCR, and TCRdb holds only the in-frame ones, with some missing. The DNA gave D and trimming, while V, J and clone size come from that table. The table records tens of thousands of clones, about nine tenths of them present only once. Germline V gene lookup returns CDR1 KGHDR and CDR2 SFDVKD. This CDR3 spans 14 amino acids. Trimming removed 0 bases from V and 7 bases from J, with 9 bases in between. The sequencing input was peripheral blood. The chain has TRBV24-1 and TRBJ1-5; D not resolved. The TCR sequence derives from a human donor in a cohort sampled during active COVID-19. CDR3 sequence reads: CATSDLGSRQPQHF. CDR3 sequence (DNA): TGTGCCACCAGTGATTTGGGTTCACGGCAGCCCCAGCATTTT.